The text below deals with one TCR beta chain. The data are from a study of control samples from healthy donors and cancer patients. This CDR3 has 16 amino acids. Germline loops: CDR1 KGHDR, CDR2 SFDVKD. With 2 bases removed from V and 5 bases from J, the gap between germline ends came to 17 bases. Only in-frame clones appear in the TCRdb table, and some are missing; sequencing was by immunoSEQ multiplex PCR. This sample has about 44,000 clones, with around 87% found just once. The J gene is TRBJ1-1, the V gene TRBV24-1; no definite D call. Sequencing was performed on PBMCs. This TCR was sampled from a woman between 55 and 75 years old with lung cancer. The CDR3 is CATSDSSIPGQTEAFF. Here the CDR3 DNA reads TGTGCCACCAGTGATTCTTCAATACCCGGGCAGACTGAAGCTTTCTTT.